The 18 T cell receptor beta chains below were found in one sample sequenced in a study of regulatory T cells in long-lasting Graves disease listed by TCRdb under 2021. The library relied on multiplex PCR. For sequencing, an Illumina HiSeq 4000 was employed. iRepertoire HTBI primers and Arm-PCR amplification of CDR3 regions were used to construct TCR beta libraries. In-frame beta chains were kept once TCRdb had trimmed the public reads at Q25 with fastp and called clones with MiXCR. Every CDR3 protein is listed once, alongside the most common genes and DNA of its rows. The sample profile shows about 460,000 distinct CDR3 sequences; roughly 22% of them were found once. Together, the top ten hold about 12% of the sample. The time point label corresponds to: persistent/refractory GD, antithyroid drugs over 5 years with positive TRAb. RNA was extracted from PBMCs in TRIzol for both TCR sequencing and RNA sequencing.

The sequencing here drew on peripheral blood mononuclear cells (PBMCs), taken when the disease was refractory, from a patient treated with antithyroid drugs. The source of these receptors is a female donor with Graves disease.

The chain employs TRBV9 and TRBJ1-1; D is perhaps TRBD1 (5 bases). The CDR3 spans 14 residues. Looked up from germline, CDR1 is SGDLS and CDR2 is YYNGEE. V gave up 4 bases and J gave up 4 bases, with 14 bases separating them. CDR3 DNA: TGTGCCAGCAGCCACTCGTCAAGGGGCACTGAAGCTTTCTTT. It yields the protein CASSHSSRGTEAFF.

At least ten counts were recorded for this clonotype. The chain couples TRBV28 to TRBJ2-7; D is unclear. The germline V gene encodes CDR1 MDHEN and CDR2 SYDVKM. Trimming removed 2 bases at V and 11 bases at J, with 19 bases between. This CDR3 spans 14 amino acids. The CDR3 sequence: CASSLGFGLYEEYF. As DNA, the CDR3 is TGTGCCAGCAGTTTAGGATTCGGCCTATATGAGGAGTACTTC.

This clonotype was counted once. The V gene is TRBV28, the J gene TRBJ1-2; no reliable D call. CDR1 MDHEN and CDR2 SYDVKM come from the germline V gene. The CDR3 runs to 12 residues. Deletions cut 7 bases from V and 4 bases from J, with 10 bases between. CDR3 nucleotide sequence: TGTGCCAGCACCGGAGTATCCTATGGCTACACCTTC. Amino acids: CASTGVSYGYTF.

The genes are TRBV19 and TRBJ2-1; 12 bases line up with TRBD1. This CDR3 has 14 amino acids. The trim removed 5 bases at V and 7 bases at J, leaving 3 bases unmatched. Per the germline V gene, CDR1 is LNHDA and CDR2 is SQIVND (reference sequence). CDR3 bases: TGTGCCAGTAGTCCGGGACAGGGGGCAAATGAGCAGTTCTTC. Translating it yields CASSPGQGANEQFF.

This sequence joins TRBV28 and TRBJ1-5; D is undetermined. The CDR3 is 14 amino acids. The germline V and J ends were trimmed by 6 bases and 4 bases, with 13 bases remaining between them. CDR1 MDHEN and CDR2 SYDVKM come from the germline V gene. CDR3 bases: TGTGCCAGCAGCCTTACGGTATTAAATCAGCCCCAGCATTTT. Translated, it gives CASSLTVLNQPQHF.

This clonotype was observed many times. The chain links TRBV6-5 to TRBJ1-6, with D uncertain. The CDR3 consists of 13 residues. V dropped 4 bases and J dropped 5 bases, with 6 bases sitting between them. Germline CDR1 and CDR2: MNHEY and SVGAGI. CDR3 sequence reads: CASSWNNNSPLHF. As DNA, the CDR3 is TGTGCCAGCAGTTGGAATAATAATTCACCCCTCCACTTT.

The table lists this clonotype with a few counts. V usage is TRBV20-1 and J usage is TRBJ1-4, with D hard to call. This CDR3 is 13 amino acids long. V dropped 5 bases and J dropped 0 bases, with 7 bases sitting between them. CDR1 and CDR2 from the germline V gene are DFQATT and SNEGSKA (reference sequence). In DNA, the CDR3 is TGCAGTGCTTCGGTGACAACTAATGAAAAACTGTTTTTT. Encoded protein: CSASVTTNEKLFF.

This clonotype was detected ten times or more. The chain is built from TRBV20-1 and TRBJ2-7; no definite D call. This CDR3 comprises 13 residues. Germline assignment: CDR1 DFQATT and CDR2 SNEGSKA (reference sequence). V was trimmed by 6 bases and J by 5 bases, leaving 17 bases between them. The CDR3 DNA follows: TGCAGTGCCACCGGCGTAAGGGCTAACGAGCAGTACTTC. The encoded protein is CSATGVRANEQYF.

In this sample, this clonotype turned up many times. CDR3 sequence: CASSLSPSIGQYF. DNA for the CDR3: TGTGCCAGCAGCCTCAGCCCTAGTATTGGGCAGTACTTC. This chain connects TRBV7-8 to TRBJ2-7; D is ambiguous. The CDR3 loop spans 13 amino acids. Germline CDR1 is SGHVS and CDR2 is FQNEAQ. V was trimmed by 5 bases and J by 9 bases, leaving 17 bases between them.

There are many counts of this clonotype. This sequence joins TRBV12-3 or TRBV12-4 and TRBJ2-6, with 9 bases matching TRBD1. V lost 3 bases and J lost 2; bases outside the gene matches: 2. This CDR3 contains 16 residues. The CDR3 reads CASSLGDRAGANVLTF. The DNA of the CDR3 is TGTGCCAGCAGTTTGGGGGACAGGGCTGGGGCCAACGTCCTGACTTTC.

The V call is TRBV7-9, the J call TRBJ2-7; 9 nucleotides line up with TRBD1. Germline assignment: CDR1 SEHNR and CDR2 FQNEAQ (reference sequence). This CDR3 has 16 amino acids. Losses at the gene ends were 5 bases for V and 1 base for J; bases not matched to a gene: 9. This CDR3 is CASSPGTGRGSYEQYF. For the CDR3, the DNA is TGTGCCAGCAGCCCAGGGACAGGGAGAGGGTCCTACGAGCAGTACTTC.

This clonotype has at least ten counts. This chain links TRBV6-5 with TRBJ1-1; 7 bases are a match to TRBD1. Germline V CDR1 and CDR2: MNHEY, SVGAGI. The length of the CDR3 is 15 residues. Losses at the gene ends were 4 bases for V and 4 bases for J; bases not matched to a gene: 9. The CDR3 loop is CASSSGDSTTTEAFF. CDR3 in DNA: TGTGCCAGCAGTTCCGGGGACAGTACAACCACTGAAGCTTTCTTT.

CDR3 sequence: CASSFGVAASTDTQYF. The CDR3, as DNA: TGTGCCAGCAGTTTCGGCGTAGCTGCTAGCACAGATACGCAGTATTTT. This chain joins TRBV12-3 or TRBV12-4 and TRBJ2-3, with unresolved D. The CDR3 contains 16 residues. The V end lost 3 bases, the J end lost 0 bases, and 13 bases lay between the germline ends.

The rearrangement links TRBV5-6 to TRBJ2-7; 8 nucleotides align to TRBD2. CDR1 and CDR2 (germline): SGHDT, YYEEEE. The CDR3 is 14 residues long. V lost 4 bases, J lost 5 bases, and 8 bases stayed unmatched. The CDR3 loop is CASSLRTSSDEQYF. The CDR3 DNA follows: TGTGCCAGCAGCCTACGGACTAGCAGCGACGAGCAGTACTTC.

This clonotype showed up many times. The chain uses TRBV2 and TRBJ2-2; the D gene is possibly TRBD2 (6 bases). This CDR3 is built from 17 residues. The V gene's germline CDR1 is SNHLY and CDR2 FYNNEI. Trimming removed 0 bases from V and 1 base from J, with 12 bases in between. CDR3: CASSEALWRGNTGELFF. In DNA form, the CDR3 reads TGTGCCAGCAGTGAAGCGCTTTGGCGGGGGAACACCGGGGAGCTGTTTTTT.

This clonotype was observed at least ten times. This chain connects TRBV11-2 to TRBJ1-5; 7 bases are shared with TRBD1. The germline CDR1 and CDR2 sequences are SGHAT and FQNNGV. V trimming: 6 bases; J trimming: 3 bases; junction bases outside the gene matches: 14. The CDR3 loop spans 17 amino acids. The CDR3, as DNA: TGTGCCAGCAGTCTACAACAGGGGACAGTTATCAATCAGCCCCAGCATTTT. Its protein product is CASSLQQGTVINQPQHF.

This clonotype came up a few times. The J gene is TRBJ2-5, the V gene TRBV6-2 or TRBV6-3, with D possibly being TRBD2 (6 bases). V was shortened by 3 bases and J by 3 bases, with 8 bases between the two germline ends. The germline V gene has CDR1 MNHEY and CDR2 SVGEGT. The CDR3 runs 13 residues. CDR3 protein: CASSYPGEETQYF. CDR3 nucleotides: TGTGCCAGCAGTTATCCGGGAGAAGAGACCCAGTACTTC.

This clonotype came up many times. The rearrangement uses TRBV5-6 and TRBJ1-6; D is possibly TRBD1 (5 bases). Germline V gives CDR1 SGHDT, CDR2 YYEEEE. V was cut by 4 bases and J by 5 bases, with 19 bases left in between. The CDR3 runs to 17 residues. The CDR3 sequence: CASSTRQPVWNNSPLHF. DNA of the CDR3: TGTGCCAGCAGCACCAGACAGCCCGTTTGGAATAATTCACCCCTCCACTTT.